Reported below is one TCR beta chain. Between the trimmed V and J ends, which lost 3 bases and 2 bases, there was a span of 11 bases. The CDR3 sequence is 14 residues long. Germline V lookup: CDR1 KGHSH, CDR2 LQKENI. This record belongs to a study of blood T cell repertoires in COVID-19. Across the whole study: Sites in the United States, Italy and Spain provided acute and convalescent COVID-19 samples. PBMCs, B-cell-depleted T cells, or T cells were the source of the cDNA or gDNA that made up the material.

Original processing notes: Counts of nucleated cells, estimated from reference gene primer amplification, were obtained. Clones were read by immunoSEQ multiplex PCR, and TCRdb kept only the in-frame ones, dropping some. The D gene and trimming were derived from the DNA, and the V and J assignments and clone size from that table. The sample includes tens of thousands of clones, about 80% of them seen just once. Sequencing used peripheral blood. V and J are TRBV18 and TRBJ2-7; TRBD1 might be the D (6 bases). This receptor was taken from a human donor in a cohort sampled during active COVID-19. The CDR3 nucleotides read TGTGCCAGCTCACCTCGGGACACTGCCTACGAGCAGTACTTC. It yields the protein CASSPRDTAYEQYF.